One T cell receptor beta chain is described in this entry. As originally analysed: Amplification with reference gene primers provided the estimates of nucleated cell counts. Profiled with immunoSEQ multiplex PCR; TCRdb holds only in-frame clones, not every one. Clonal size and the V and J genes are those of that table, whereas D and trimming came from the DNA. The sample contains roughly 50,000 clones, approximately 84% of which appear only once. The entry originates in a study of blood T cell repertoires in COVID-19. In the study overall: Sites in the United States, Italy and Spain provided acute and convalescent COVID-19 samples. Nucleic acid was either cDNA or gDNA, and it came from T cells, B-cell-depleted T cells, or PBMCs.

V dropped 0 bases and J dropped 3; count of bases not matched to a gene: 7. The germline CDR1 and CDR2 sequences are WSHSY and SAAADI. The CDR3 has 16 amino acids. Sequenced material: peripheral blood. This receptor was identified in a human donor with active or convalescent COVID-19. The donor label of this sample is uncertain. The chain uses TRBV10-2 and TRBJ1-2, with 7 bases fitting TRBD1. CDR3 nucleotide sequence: TGCGCCAGCAGTGAGTCTTTGGAGGGGGCGGACTATGGCTACACCTTC. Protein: CASSESLEGADYGYTF.